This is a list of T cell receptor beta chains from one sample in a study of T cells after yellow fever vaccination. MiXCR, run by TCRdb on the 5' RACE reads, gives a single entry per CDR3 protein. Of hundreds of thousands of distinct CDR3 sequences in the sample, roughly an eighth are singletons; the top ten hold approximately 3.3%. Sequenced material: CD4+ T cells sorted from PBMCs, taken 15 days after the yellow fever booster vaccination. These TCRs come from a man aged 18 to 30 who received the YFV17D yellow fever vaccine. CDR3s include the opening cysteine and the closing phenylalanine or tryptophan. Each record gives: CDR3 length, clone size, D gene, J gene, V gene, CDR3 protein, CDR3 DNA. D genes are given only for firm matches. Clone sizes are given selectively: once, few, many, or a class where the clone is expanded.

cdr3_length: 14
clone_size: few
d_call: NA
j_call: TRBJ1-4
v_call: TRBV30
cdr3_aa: CAWSPGQSNEKLFF
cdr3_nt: TGTGCCTGGAGTCCCGGACAGTCTAATGAAAAACTGTTTTTT

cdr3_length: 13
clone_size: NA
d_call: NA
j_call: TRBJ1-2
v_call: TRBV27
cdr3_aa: CASSLNGAYGYTF
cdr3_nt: TGTGCCAGCAGTTTAAATGGGGCATATGGCTACACCTTC

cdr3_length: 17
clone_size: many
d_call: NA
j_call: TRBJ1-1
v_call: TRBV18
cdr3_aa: CASSPPEGGGVNTEAFF
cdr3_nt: TGTGCCAGCTCACCACCAGAGGGCGGCGGGGTGAACACTGAAGCTTTCTTT

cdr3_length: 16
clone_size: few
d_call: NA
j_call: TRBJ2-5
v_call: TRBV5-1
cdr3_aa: CASSLAAGTPQETQYF
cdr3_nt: TGCGCCAGCAGCTTGGCGGCAGGTACGCCCCAAGAGACCCAGTACTTC

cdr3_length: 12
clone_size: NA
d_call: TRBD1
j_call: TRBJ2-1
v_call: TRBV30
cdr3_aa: CAWTAGGNEQFF
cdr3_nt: TGTGCCTGGACGGCAGGGGGCAATGAGCAGTTCTTC

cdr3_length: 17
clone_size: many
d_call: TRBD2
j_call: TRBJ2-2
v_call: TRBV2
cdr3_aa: CASSAAGGRKYTGELFF
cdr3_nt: TGTGCCAGCAGTGCCGCGGGGGGGCGGAAGTACACCGGGGAGCTGTTTTTT

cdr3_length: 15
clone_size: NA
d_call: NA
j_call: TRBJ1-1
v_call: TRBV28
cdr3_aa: CASSLIDAVGTEAFF
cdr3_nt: TGTGCCAGCAGTTTAATTGACGCAGTTGGCACTGAAGCTTTCTTT

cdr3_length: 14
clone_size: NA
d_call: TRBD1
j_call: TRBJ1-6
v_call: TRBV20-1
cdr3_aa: CSASPGTGDSPLHF
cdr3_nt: TGCAGTGCTAGCCCCGGGACAGGGGACTCACCCCTCCACTTT

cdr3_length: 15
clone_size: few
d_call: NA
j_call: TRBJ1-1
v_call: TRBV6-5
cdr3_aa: CASTQHSRRPTEAFF
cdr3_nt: TGTGCCAGCACTCAACACTCCCGCCGGCCCACTGAAGCTTTCTTT

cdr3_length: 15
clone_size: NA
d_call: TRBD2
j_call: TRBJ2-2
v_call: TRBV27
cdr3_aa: CASSLQRGGFGELFF
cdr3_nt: TGTGCCAGCAGTTTGCAGCGGGGGGGTTTCGGGGAGCTGTTTTTT

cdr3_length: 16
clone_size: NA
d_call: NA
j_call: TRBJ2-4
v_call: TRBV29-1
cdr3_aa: CSVSGVGKPSDDIQYF
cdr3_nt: TGCAGCGTTTCCGGGGTCGGGAAACCTAGCGATGACATTCAGTACTTC

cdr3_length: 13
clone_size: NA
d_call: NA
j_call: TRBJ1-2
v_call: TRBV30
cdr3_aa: CAWSVAGLLGYTF
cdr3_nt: TGTGCCTGGAGTGTAGCAGGGTTGCTTGGCTACACCTTC

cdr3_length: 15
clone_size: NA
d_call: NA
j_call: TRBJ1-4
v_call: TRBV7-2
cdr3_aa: CASSFYRSREEKLFF
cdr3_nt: TGTGCCAGCAGCTTTTACAGGTCTCGGGAGGAAAAACTGTTTTTT

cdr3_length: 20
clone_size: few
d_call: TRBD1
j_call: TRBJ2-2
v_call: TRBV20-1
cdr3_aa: CSARYLVPGQGAVDTGELFF
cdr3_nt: TGCAGTGCTAGATATCTAGTCCCGGGACAGGGGGCGGTGGACACCGGGGAGCTGTTTTTT

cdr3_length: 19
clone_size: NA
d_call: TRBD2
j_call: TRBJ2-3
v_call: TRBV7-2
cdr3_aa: CASRPPGLAGTFGSDTQYF
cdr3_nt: TGTGCCAGCAGACCTCCGGGACTAGCGGGGACATTCGGCTCAGATACGCAGTATTTT

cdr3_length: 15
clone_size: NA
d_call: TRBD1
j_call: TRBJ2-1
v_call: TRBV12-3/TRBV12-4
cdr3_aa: CASSWDRGSYNEQFF
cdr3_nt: TGTGCCAGCAGTTGGGACAGGGGGTCCTACAATGAGCAGTTCTTC

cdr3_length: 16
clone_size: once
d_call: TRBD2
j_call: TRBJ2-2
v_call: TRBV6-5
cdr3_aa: CASSSPGGVRTGELFF
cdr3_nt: TGTGCCAGCAGTAGCCCCGGGGGGGTCCGGACCGGGGAGCTGTTTTTT

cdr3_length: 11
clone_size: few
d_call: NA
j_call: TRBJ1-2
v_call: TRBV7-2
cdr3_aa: CASSPGPGYTF
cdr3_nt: TGTGCCAGCAGCCCTGGTCCCGGCTACACCTTC

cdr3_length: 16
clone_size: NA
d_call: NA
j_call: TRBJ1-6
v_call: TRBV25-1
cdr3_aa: CASSEGGSSYNSPLHF
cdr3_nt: TGTGCCAGCAGTGAGGGTGGCAGCTCCTATAATTCACCCCTCCACTTT

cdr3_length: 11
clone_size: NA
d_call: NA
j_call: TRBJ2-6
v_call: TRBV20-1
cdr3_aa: CRALGANVLTF
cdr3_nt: TGCAGGGCACTGGGGGCCAACGTCCTGACTTTC

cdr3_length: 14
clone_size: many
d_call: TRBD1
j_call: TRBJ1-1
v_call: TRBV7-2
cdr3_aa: CASSRPGQGARAFF
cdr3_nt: TGTGCCAGCAGCCGGCCGGGACAGGGGGCGCGGGCTTTCTTT

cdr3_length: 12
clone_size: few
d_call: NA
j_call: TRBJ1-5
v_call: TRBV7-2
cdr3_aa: CASSSQGMAQHF
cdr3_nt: TGTGCCAGCAGCTCCCAGGGGATGGCCCAGCATTTT

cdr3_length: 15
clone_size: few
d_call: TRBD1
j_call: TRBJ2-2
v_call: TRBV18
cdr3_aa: CASSQRTGVAGELFF
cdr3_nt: TGTGCCAGCTCGCAGCGGACAGGGGTCGCCGGGGAGCTGTTTTTT

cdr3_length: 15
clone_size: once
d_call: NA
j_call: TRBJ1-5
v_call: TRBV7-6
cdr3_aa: CASSERRGSNQPQHF
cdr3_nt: TGTGCCAGCAGCGAACGAAGGGGTAGCAATCAGCCCCAGCATTTT

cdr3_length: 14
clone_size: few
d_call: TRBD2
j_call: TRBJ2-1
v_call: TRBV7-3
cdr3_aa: CASSRRGRGNEQFF
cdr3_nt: TGTGCCAGCAGCCGACGAGGGAGGGGAAATGAGCAGTTCTTC

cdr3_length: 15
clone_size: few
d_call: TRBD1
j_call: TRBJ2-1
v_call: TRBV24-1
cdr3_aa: CATSGGQGAYNEQFF
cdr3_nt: TGTGCCACCAGTGGCGGACAGGGGGCCTACAATGAGCAGTTCTTC

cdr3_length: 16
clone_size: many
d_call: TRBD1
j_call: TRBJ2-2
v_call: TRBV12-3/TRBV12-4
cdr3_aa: CASSRQLGQGTGELFF
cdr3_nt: TGTGCCAGCAGCAGACAATTAGGACAGGGGACCGGGGAGCTGTTTTTT

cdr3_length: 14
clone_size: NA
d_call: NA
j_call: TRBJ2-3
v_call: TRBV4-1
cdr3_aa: CASSQGDRRDTQYF
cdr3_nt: TGCGCCAGCAGCCAAGGTGACAGGCGAGATACGCAGTATTTT

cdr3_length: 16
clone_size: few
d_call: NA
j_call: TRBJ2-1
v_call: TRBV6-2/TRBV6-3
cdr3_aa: CASIGLGRMSYNEQFF
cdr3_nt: TGTGCCAGCATAGGCTTGGGACGGATGTCCTACAATGAGCAGTTCTTC

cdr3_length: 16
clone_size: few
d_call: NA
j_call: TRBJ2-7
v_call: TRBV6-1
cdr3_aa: CASSGPTFTFGFEQYF
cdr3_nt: TGTGCCAGCAGTGGCCCTACGTTTACGTTCGGTTTCGAGCAGTACTTC

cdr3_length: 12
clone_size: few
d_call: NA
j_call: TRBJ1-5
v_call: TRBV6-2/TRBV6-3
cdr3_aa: CASNDRNQPQHF
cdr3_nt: TGTGCCAGCAACGACAGGAATCAGCCCCAGCATTTT

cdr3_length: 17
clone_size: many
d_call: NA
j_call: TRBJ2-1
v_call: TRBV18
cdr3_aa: CASSPQDQAFSYNEQFF
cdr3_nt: TGTGCCAGCTCACCCCAAGATCAGGCTTTCTCCTACAATGAGCAGTTCTTC

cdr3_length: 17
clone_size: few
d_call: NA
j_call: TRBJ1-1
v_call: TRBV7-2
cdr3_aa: CASSSPHPGTKNTEAFF
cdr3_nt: TGTGCCAGCAGCTCGCCCCACCCCGGGACAAAGAACACTGAAGCTTTCTTT

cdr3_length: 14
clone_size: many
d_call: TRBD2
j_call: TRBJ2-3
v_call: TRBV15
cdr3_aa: CATSNGRGTDTQYF
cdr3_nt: TGTGCCACCAGCAACGGGAGGGGAACAGATACGCAGTATTTT

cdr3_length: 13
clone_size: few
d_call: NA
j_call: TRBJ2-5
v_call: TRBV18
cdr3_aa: CASSQGMSETQYF
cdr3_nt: TGTGCCAGCTCACAGGGAATGTCGGAGACCCAGTACTTC

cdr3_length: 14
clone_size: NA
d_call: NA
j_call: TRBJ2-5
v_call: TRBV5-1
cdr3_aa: CASSLEGVKETQYF
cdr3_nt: TGCGCCAGCAGCTTAGAAGGGGTCAAAGAGACCCAGTACTTC

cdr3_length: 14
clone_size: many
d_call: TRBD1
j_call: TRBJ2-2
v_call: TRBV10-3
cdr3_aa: CAISRQGWTGELFF
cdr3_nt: TGTGCCATCTCTAGACAGGGGTGGACCGGGGAGCTGTTTTTT

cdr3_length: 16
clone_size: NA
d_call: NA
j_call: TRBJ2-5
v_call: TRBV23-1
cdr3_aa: CASSQFTAGIRETQYF
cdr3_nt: TGCGCCAGCAGTCAATTTACGGCAGGGATTCGGGAGACCCAGTACTTC

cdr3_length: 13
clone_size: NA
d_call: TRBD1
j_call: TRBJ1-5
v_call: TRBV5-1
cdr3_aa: CASSATGHQPQHF
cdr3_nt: TGCGCCAGCAGCGCGACAGGGCATCAGCCCCAGCATTTT

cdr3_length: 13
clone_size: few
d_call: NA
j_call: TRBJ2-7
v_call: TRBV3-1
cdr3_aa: CASSQTAVYEQYF
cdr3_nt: TGTGCCAGCAGCCAAACAGCGGTCTACGAGCAGTACTTC

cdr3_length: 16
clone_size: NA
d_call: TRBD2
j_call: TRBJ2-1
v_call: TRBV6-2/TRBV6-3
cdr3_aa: CASGILGLAVYNEQFF
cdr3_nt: TGTGCCAGCGGAATCCTGGGACTAGCGGTCTACAATGAGCAGTTCTTC

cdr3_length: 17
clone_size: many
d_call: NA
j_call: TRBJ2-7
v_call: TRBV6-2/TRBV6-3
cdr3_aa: CASSDPVSRPFSYEQYF
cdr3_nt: TGTGCCAGCAGCGACCCGGTTTCACGGCCGTTCTCCTACGAGCAGTACTTC

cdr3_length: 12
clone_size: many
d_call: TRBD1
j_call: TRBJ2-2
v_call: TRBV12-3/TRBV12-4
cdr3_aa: CASSSQGRELFF
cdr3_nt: TGTGCCAGCAGCTCACAGGGGAGGGAGCTGTTTTTT

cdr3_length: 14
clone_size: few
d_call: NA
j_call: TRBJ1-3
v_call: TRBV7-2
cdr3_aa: CASSFQSSGNTIYF
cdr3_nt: TGTGCCAGCAGCTTTCAGAGCTCTGGAAACACCATATATTTT

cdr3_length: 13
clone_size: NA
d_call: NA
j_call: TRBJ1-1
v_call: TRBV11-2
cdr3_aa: CASSLLGGAEAFF
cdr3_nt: TGTGCCAGCAGCTTATTGGGGGGCGCTGAAGCTTTCTTT

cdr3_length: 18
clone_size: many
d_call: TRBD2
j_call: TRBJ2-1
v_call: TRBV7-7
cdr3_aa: CASSPNVGGTTSYNEQFF
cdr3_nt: TGTGCTAGCAGCCCGAATGTGGGGGGGACCACCTCCTACAATGAGCAGTTCTTC

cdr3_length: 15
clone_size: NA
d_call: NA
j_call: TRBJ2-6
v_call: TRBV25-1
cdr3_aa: CASSDPYSGANVLTF
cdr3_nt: TGTGCCAGCAGTGATCCCTACTCAGGGGCCAACGTCCTGACTTTC

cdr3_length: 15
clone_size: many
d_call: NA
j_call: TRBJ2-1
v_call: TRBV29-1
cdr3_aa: CSVEDVKGGNNEQFF
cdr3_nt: TGCAGCGTTGAAGATGTCAAGGGGGGCAACAATGAGCAGTTCTTC

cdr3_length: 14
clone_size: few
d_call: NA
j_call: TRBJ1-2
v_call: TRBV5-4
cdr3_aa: CASSPDVGLNGYTF
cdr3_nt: TGTGCCAGCAGTCCGGATGTTGGTCTGAATGGCTACACCTTC